The next 11 T cell receptor beta chains were all read from a single sample in a study of blood T cell repertoires in COVID-19 (dated by TCRdb to between 2020 and 2021). Libraries came from the immunoSEQ multiplex PCR assay. The clones in this table, taken by TCRdb from immuneACCESS, are in-frame only. Not every clone is retained; where verified, under half of the shortfall comes from an unresolved V gene, and the cause of the rest is unknown. The sample table records under 200,000 clones; around 84% of these occur just once. The ten largest clones add up to approximately 8% of the sample. Sequencing was performed on PBMCs or T cells enriched from blood (not recorded which). The source of these receptors is a woman between 45 and 60 years old who had recovered from COVID-19.

This sequence joins TRBV28 and TRBJ2-7; TRBD2 matches at 15 bases. The CDR3 extends over 15 amino acids. The V gene end was trimmed by 6 bases and the J gene end by 7 bases; junction bases not matched to a gene: 7. Per germline, CDR1 MDHEN and CDR2 SYDVKM. Written as DNA, the CDR3 is TGTGCCAGCAGCCATGGACTAGCGGGAGGGCAAGAGCAGTACTTC. Translated: CASSHGLAGGQEQYF.

This clone was counted once. As DNA, the CDR3 is TGTGCCAGCAGCCAGGCCAATTCACCCCTCCACTTT. This encodes CASSQANSPLHF. The chain has TRBV27 and TRBJ1-6; no clear D. V was pared by 6 bases and J by 7 bases, with 7 bases between. The CDR3 extends over 12 amino acids. Germline CDR1 MNHEY, CDR2 SMNVEV (reference sequence).

This clone was seen only once. The V and J genes are TRBV24-1 and TRBJ2-2; TRBD1 might be the D (5 bases). The CDR3 covers 13 residues. The germline V gene has CDR1 KGHDR and CDR2 SFDVKD. The V end lost 9 bases, the J end lost 0 bases, and 7 bases lay between the germline ends. The CDR3 DNA follows: TGTGCCACCGCGACAGCGAACACCGGGGAGCTGTTTTTT. It yields the protein CATATANTGELFF.

This chain connects TRBV7-8 to TRBJ1-5; weak D call: TRBD1 (6 bases). CDR1 and CDR2 from the germline V gene are SGHVS and FQNEAQ. The CDR3 extends over 20 amino acids. Trimming shortened V by 2 bases and J by 0 bases, and 23 bases separated the two germline ends. Here the CDR3 reads CASSLSGYNGGQYSNQPQHF. CDR3 bases: TGTGCCAGCAGCTTAAGTGGGTATAATGGCGGACAGTATAGCAATCAGCCCCAGCATTTT.

The rearrangement uses TRBV6-5 and TRBJ2-5; a weak D match, TRBD1 (6 bases). From germline, CDR1 is MNHEY and CDR2 SVGAGI. V dropped 2 bases and J dropped 4 bases, with 14 bases sitting between them. CDR3 length: 15 amino acids. DNA of the CDR3: TGTGCCAGCAGTTACACGCCGGGACACCGAGAGACCCAGTACTTC. Its translation: CASSYTPGHRETQYF.

This chain joins TRBV29-1 and TRBJ2-5; TRBD1 agrees at 7 bases. Per germline, CDR1 SQVTM and CDR2 ANQGSEA. This CDR3 contains 12 residues. J was trimmed by 4 bases and V by 6 bases; bases with no gene match: 5. The CDR3 DNA reads TGCAGCGTGAGACAGGGATCAGAGACCCAGTACTTC. Amino acids: CSVRQGSETQYF.

The chain carries TRBV11-2 and TRBJ2-1, with 7 bases aligning to TRBD2. V gave up 8 bases and J gave up 9 bases; unmatched junction bases: 1. Per germline, CDR1 SGHAT and CDR2 FQNNGV. The length of the CDR3 is 10 residues. CDR3 sequence: CASSGGEQFF. The CDR3 coding sequence is TGTGCCAGCTCGGGGGGTGAGCAGTTCTTC.

The chain links TRBV14 to TRBJ1-3; maybe TRBD1 (6 bases). The length of the CDR3 is 16 residues. CDR1 and CDR2 (germline): SGHDN, FVKESK. V was cut by 2 bases and J by 0 bases, with 11 bases left in between. CDR3 amino acids: CASSQLRTASGNTIYF. CDR3 coding DNA: TGTGCCAGCAGCCAACTCCGGACAGCCTCTGGAAACACCATATATTTT.

The chain is built from TRBV2 and TRBJ1-1, with D perhaps TRBD1 (6 bases). The V end was cut by 9 bases, the J end by 0 bases, with 14 bases between. Germline CDR1 reads SNHLY; CDR2 reads FYNNEI. This CDR3 is built from 14 residues. This CDR3 is CASLNRDVNTEAFF. The CDR3 DNA reads TGTGCCAGTCTTAACAGGGATGTGAACACTGAAGCTTTCTTT.

In this sample, this clone turned up once. The chain uses TRBV28 and TRBJ1-4; a weak D match, TRBD1 (5 bases). CDR3 length: 15 amino acids. CDR1 MDHEN and CDR2 SYDVKM come from the germline V gene. With 5 bases removed from V and 8 bases from J, the gap between germline ends came to 18 bases. As DNA, the CDR3 is TGTGCCAGCAGTCTAGGGGCCCCGCTGCGGGAAAAACTGTTTTTT. Translation: CASSLGAPLREKLFF.

The chain uses TRBV5-4 and TRBJ2-5, with D perhaps TRBD2 (7 bases). CDR1 is SGHNT, CDR2 YYREEE, per germline (reference sequence). CDR3 length equals 16 residues. Between the trimmed V and J ends, which lost 0 bases and 2 bases, there was a span of 14 bases. For the CDR3, the DNA is TGTGCCAGCAGCTTGGGGGGCAGGGGAGGGCAAGAGACCCAGTACTTC. Amino acid sequence: CASSLGGRGGQETQYF.